The rows below give T cell receptor beta chains drawn from one sample of a study of T cells in Graves' hyperthyroidism and ophthalmopathy. Each CDR3 protein gets one entry after TCRdb re-called the multiplex PCR reads with MiXCR. This table has about 320,000 distinct CDR3 sequences, 15% to 20% appearing once. Input material: blood. The receptors here all came from a man aged 30-40 years with Graves' hyperthyroidism. CDR3s include the opening cysteine and the closing phenylalanine or tryptophan. A D gene is named only where the DNA matches it firmly. For some rows the clone size is stated as once, few or many, or as a class when expanded; others skip it.

abundance	v_gene	j_gene	d_gene	CDR3aa	CDR3nt
-	TRBV19	TRBJ2-1	TRBD2	CASSIRTSGYNEQFF	TGTGCCAGTAGTATCCGGACTAGCGGCTACAATGAGCAGTTCTTC
few	TRBV14	TRBJ2-5	-	CASSQVWDSGSRTQYF	TGTGCCAGCAGCCAAGTTTGGGACTCAGGGTCCCGGACCCAGTACTTC
many	TRBV11-2	TRBJ2-7	TRBD2	CASSSRYGSSGAYEQYF	TGTGCCAGCAGCTCCCGTTATGGTTCTAGCGGCGCCTACGAGCAGTACTTC
few	TRBV5-8	TRBJ2-7	TRBD2	CASSHTSGRGLYEQYF	TGTGCCAGCAGCCATACTAGCGGGAGGGGATTATACGAGCAGTACTTC
-	TRBV24-1	TRBJ1-2	TRBD1	CATSDGTDRGYTF	TGTGCCACCAGTGATGGGACAGACCGCGGCTACACCTTC
few	TRBV12-3/TRBV12-4	TRBJ1-6	-	CASSNVGLNTPLHF	TGTGCCAGCAGTAACGTGGGCCTGAACACACCCCTCCACTTT
many	TRBV20-1	TRBJ1-4	-	CSATGIAGEKLFF	TGCAGTGCTACAGGGATTGCTGGTGAAAAACTGTTTTTT
many	TRBV11-3	TRBJ2-1	-	CASSLDSINEQFF	TGTGCCAGCAGCTTGGACTCAATCAATGAGCAGTTCTTC
-	TRBV12-3/TRBV12-4	TRBJ1-1	-	CASSDSQRAFF	TGTGCCAGCAGCGACTCTCAACGGGCTTTCTTT
few	TRBV27	TRBJ2-7	TRBD2	CASSLSGGVRYEQYF	TGTGCCAGCAGTTTATCGGGGGGGGTCAGGTACGAGCAGTACTTC
many	TRBV7-2	TRBJ2-7	-	CASRAQGFSGEQYF	TGTGCCAGCAGGGCACAGGGTTTTTCGGGCGAGCAGTACTTC
-	TRBV5-1	TRBJ2-1	TRBD2	CASHFVLAGNNEQFF	TGCGCCAGTCATTTTGTCCTAGCGGGGAACAATGAGCAGTTCTTC
many	TRBV7-8	TRBJ2-2	-	CASSLGTVNTGELFF	TGTGCCAGCAGCTTAGGGACAGTGAACACCGGGGAGCTGTTTTTT
-	TRBV11-3	TRBJ2-3	-	CASSPSGVPDTQYF	TGTGCCAGCAGCCCGAGTGGGGTCCCAGATACGCAGTATTTT
-	TRBV30	TRBJ2-7	-	CAWSNLGQSYEQYF	TGTGCCTGGAGTAATCTAGGACAGTCCTACGAGCAGTACTTC
few	TRBV29-1	TRBJ2-1	-	CSVGGDSRGYNEQFF	TGCAGCGTCGGGGGGGACAGCCGGGGGTACAATGAGCAGTTCTTC
many	TRBV28	TRBJ2-1	TRBD2	CASSLLALAGVQFF	TGTGCCAGCAGTTTATTGGCACTAGCGGGAGTACAGTTCTTC
-	TRBV7-9	TRBJ2-2	-	CASSLFRGGQHLGELFF	TGTGCCAGCAGCTTATTTAGGGGGGGACAACATCTCGGGGAGCTGTTTTTT
many	TRBV12-5	TRBJ2-7	-	CASGLFLSEQYF	TGTGCTAGTGGTTTGTTCCTCTCCGAGCAGTACTTC
-	TRBV4-1	TRBJ1-6	-	CASSPETQGSVLHF	TGCGCCAGCAGCCCCGAAACCCAAGGCTCGGTCCTCCACTTT
-	TRBV9	TRBJ1-5	TRBD1	CASSVAGGGQPQHF	TGTGCCAGCAGCGTAGCAGGGGGCGGCCAGCCCCAGCATTTT
-	TRBV13	TRBJ1-2	-	CASSDPPLIDRNLNYGYTF	TGTGCCAGCAGCGACCCCCCCCTTATAGACAGAAACCTTAACTATGGCTACACCTTC
-	TRBV19	TRBJ1-1	-	CASSSPMNTEAFF	TGTGCCAGTAGTAGTCCTATGAACACTGAAGCTTTCTTT
-	TRBV7-9	TRBJ2-7	-	CASSARGRNPYEQYF	TGTGCCAGCAGCGCCAGGGGCAGAAACCCCTACGAGCAGTACTTC
many	TRBV28	TRBJ2-7	TRBD1	CASNTWTGAYEQYF	TGTGCCAGCAATACATGGACAGGGGCCTACGAGCAGTACTTC
many	TRBV7-3	TRBJ2-4	-	CASSLTGSGDIQYF	TGTGCCAGCAGCCTAACAGGATCTGGGGACATTCAGTACTTC
many	TRBV12-3/TRBV12-4	TRBJ1-1	-	CASSFGGSTEAFF	TGTGCCAGCAGTTTCGGGGGTAGTACTGAAGCTTTCTTT
many	TRBV11-2	TRBJ1-5	TRBD1	CASSLDGLGQGGNQPQHF	TGTGCCAGCAGCTTAGATGGCCTGGGACAGGGAGGCAATCAGCCCCAGCATTTT
-	TRBV12-3/TRBV12-4	TRBJ2-2	-	CASRTETNTGELFF	TGTGCCAGCCGAACCGAGACGAACACCGGGGAGCTGTTTTTT
many	TRBV6-1	TRBJ1-1	-	CASSEREDTEAFF	TGTGCCAGCAGTGAACGGGAGGATACTGAAGCTTTCTTT
many	TRBV7-3	TRBJ2-1	TRBD2	CASSPGPLAGGPDEQFF	TGTGCCAGCAGCCCAGGTCCCCTAGCGGGAGGGCCCGATGAGCAGTTCTTC
many	TRBV12-3/TRBV12-4	TRBJ1-1	-	CASRPSMRMNTEAFF	TGTGCCAGCAGGCCGTCCATGCGGATGAACACTGAAGCTTTCTTT
few	TRBV7-9	TRBJ2-7	-	CASSAPLSLSYEQYF	TGTGCCAGCAGCGCCCCGCTTTCCCTCTCCTACGAGCAGTACTTC